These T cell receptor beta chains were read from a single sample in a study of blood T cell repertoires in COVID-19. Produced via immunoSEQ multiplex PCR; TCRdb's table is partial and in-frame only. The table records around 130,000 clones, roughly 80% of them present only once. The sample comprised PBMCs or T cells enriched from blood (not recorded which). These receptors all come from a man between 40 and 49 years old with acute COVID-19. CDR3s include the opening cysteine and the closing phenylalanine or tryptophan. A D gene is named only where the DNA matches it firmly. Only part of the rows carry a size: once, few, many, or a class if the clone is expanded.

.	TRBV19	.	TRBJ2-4	TGTGCCATTGGGCCTTCTCTAGCCAAAAACATTCAGTACTTC	CAIGPSLAKNIQYF
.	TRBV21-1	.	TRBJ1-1	TGTGCCAGCAGCACAGGGTTTGACGGGTACACTGAAGCTTTCTTT	CASSTGFDGYTEAFF
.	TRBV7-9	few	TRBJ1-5	TGTGCCAGCAGCTTAACGACAGGTAATCAGCCCCAGCATTTT	CASSLTTGNQPQHF
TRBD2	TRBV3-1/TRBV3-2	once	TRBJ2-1	TGTGCCAGCAGCCAAGTGGCGGGGGGGCACAATGAGCAGTTCTTC	CASSQVAGGHNEQFF
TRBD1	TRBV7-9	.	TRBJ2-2	TGTGCCAGCAGCTTAGTAGGGCAGGGGGCGCTGATCGGGGAGCTGTTTTTT	CASSLVGQGALIGELFF
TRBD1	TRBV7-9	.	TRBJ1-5	TGTGCCAGCAGCCCGGGACAGGGCCATCAGCCCCAGCATTTT	CASSPGQGHQPQHF
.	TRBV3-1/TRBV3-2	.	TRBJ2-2	TGTGCCAGCAGCCCCTTAAACACCGGGGAGCTGTTTTTT	CASSPLNTGELFF
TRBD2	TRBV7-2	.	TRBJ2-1	TGTGCCAGCAGTCCTACTAGCGGGGGGTACAATGAGCAGTTCTTC	CASSPTSGGYNEQFF
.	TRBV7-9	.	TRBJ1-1	TGTGCCAGCAGCTTCCCCCAGGCCCGGGGAGCTTTCTTT	CASSFPQARGAFF
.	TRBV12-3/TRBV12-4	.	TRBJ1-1	TGTGCCAGCACTAGTCTTCCCCCTGAAGCTTTCTTT	CASTSLPPEAFF
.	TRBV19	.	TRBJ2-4	TGTGCCAGCACCGGGACTTTAAACATTCAGTACTTC	CASTGTLNIQYF
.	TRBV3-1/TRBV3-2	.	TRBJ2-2	TGTGCCAGCAGCCTCAATCTGCTAAACACCGGGGAGCTGTTTTTT	CASSLNLLNTGELFF
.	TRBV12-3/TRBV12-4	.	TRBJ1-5	TGTGCCAGCAGCCCTTCCAATCAGCCCCAGCATTTT	CASSPSNQPQHF
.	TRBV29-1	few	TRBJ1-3	TGCAGCGTCGCCCCAGGGGTGGGCGGAAACACCATATATTTT	CSVAPGVGGNTIYF
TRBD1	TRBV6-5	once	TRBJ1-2	TGTGCCAGCAGGATGGACAGGGGGTCTTATGGCTACACCTTC	CASRMDRGSYGYTF
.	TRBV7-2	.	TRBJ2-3	TGTGCCAGCAGTCTCCACCCTCGGGGGGCGGGAGATACGCAGTATTTT	CASSLHPRGAGDTQYF
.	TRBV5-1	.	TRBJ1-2	TGCGCCAGCAGCTCGCAGGGTGACTATGGCTACACCTTC	CASSSQGDYGYTF
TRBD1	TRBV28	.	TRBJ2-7	TGTGCCAGCAGACGGGACAGCTACGAGCAGTACTTC	CASRRDSYEQYF